This TCR beta chain was retrieved from a study of T cell repertoires in cytomegalovirus infection. Across the whole study: Matching HLA type, along with CMV infection, was indicated by public TCR beta signatures.

TCRdb independently ran MiXCR on the reads; one entry per CDR3 protein. The data show 500,000 to 600,000 distinct CDR3 sequences, approximately 17% seen once. This CDR3 has 14 amino acids. Germline lookup yields CDR1 MDHEN and CDR2 SYDVKM. The trim removed 8 bases at V and 8 bases at J, leaving 5 bases unmatched. Overall study findings and caveats: Cumulative frequency of public TCR beta families picked out carriers of CMV plus the relevant HLA. HLA-C-restricted CMV-specific TCR beta clonotypes prevailed in the ex vivo response.

This clonotype showed up just a few times. What it recognizes is unknown. Specimen: CD8+ T cells from PBMCs. This rearrangement joins TRBV28 to TRBJ2-1; TRBD2 agrees at 14 bases. The TCR sequence derives from a human donor in good health (CMV status not recorded). Some clones in this sample may be carry-over from other donors' samples. The DNA of the CDR3 is TGTGCCAGCCGGACTAGCGGGGGGCGGGATGAGCAGTTCTTC. Its protein product is CASRTSGGRDEQFF.